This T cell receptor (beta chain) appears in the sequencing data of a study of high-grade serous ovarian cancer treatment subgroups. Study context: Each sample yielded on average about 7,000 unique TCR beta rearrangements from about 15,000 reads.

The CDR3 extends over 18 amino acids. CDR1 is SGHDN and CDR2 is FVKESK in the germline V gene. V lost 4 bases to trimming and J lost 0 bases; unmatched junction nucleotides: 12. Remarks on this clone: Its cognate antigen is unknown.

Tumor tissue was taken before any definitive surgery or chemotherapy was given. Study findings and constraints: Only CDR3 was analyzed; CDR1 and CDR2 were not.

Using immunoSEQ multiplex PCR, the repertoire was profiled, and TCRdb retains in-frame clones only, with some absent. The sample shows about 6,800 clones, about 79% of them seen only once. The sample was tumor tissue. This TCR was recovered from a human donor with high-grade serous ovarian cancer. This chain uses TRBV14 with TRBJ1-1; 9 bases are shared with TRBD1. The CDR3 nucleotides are TGTGCCAGCAGCCGCGATACAGGGGGCATGGGAGTGAACACTGAAGCTTTCTTT. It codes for CASSRDTGGMGVNTEAFF.